This TCR beta chain was retrieved from a study of beta chain features in type 1 diabetes. Findings of the study overall: Shortening that was moderate but significant affected the TCRB CDR3s of Type 1 diabetes patients in all four CD4+ subsets.

Of the isolated RNA, all was reverse transcribed, and so the sequenced material was expressed TCRB transcripts. Using immunoSEQ multiplex PCR, the repertoire was profiled, and TCRdb retains in-frame clones only, with some absent. The sample holds about 340,000 clones, 13% seen once. V trimming: 3 bases; J trimming: 4 bases; junction bases outside the gene matches: 3. The CDR3 covers 15 residues. Germline V gene sequence: CDR1 ENHRY, CDR2 SYGVKD. A note on this clone: As yet, its antigen is unknown.

The genes are TRBV10-3 and TRBJ2-6; 7 bases agree with TRBD2. This receptor was obtained from a woman aged 18-29 years with type 1 diabetes. Sequenced: naive CD4+ T cells from blood. The CDR3 nucleotides read TGTGCCATCAGTGATGGCGGGAGAGGGGCCAACGTCCTGACTTTC. It codes for CAISDGGRGANVLTF.